This T cell receptor (beta chain) was recorded in a study of response to subunit inactivated influenza vaccine. Study results and caveats: Authors suggested that a seasonal influenza vaccination recruits few new T cells each time.

The CDR3 loop spans 14 amino acids. Trimming removed 3 bases at V and 1 base at J, with 7 bases between. Looked up from germline, CDR1 is MNHEY and CDR2 is SVGAGI. In its sample, this clonotype was seen many times. The antigen is not known. TCRdb processed the RT-PCR reads anew with MiXCR; each CDR3 protein has one entry. The sample lists hundreds of thousands of distinct CDR3 sequences, 12% occurring once. The sequenced sample was PBMCs from blood, obtained on the day of vaccination. This clonotype was sampled from a man aged 45 to 65 who received an inactivated influenza vaccine. This chain joins TRBV6-5 and TRBJ1-5; possibly TRBD1 for D (5 bases). DNA for the CDR3: TGTGCCAGCAGTTATTCAGGGAGCAATCAGCCCCAGCATTTT. Its protein is CASSYSGSNQPQHF.